This T cell receptor (beta chain) was profiled in a study of blood T cell repertoires in COVID-19. Study information: T cells, B-cell-depleted T cells, or PBMCs supplied cDNA or gDNA.

The CDR3 consists of 13 residues. Trimming took off 6 bases at V and 5 bases at J, with 17 bases between the two ends. In germline, CDR1 is SQVTM, CDR2 ANQGSEA. This clone was counted once. Per the study methods: Counts of nucleated cells, estimated from reference gene primer amplification, were obtained. Sequenced by immunoSEQ multiplex PCR; TCRdb stores in-frame clones only, minus some. Clone size and the V and J calls come from that table; the DNA yielded D and trimming. Among about 270,000 clones listed, approximately 82% were seen once. Input material: peripheral blood. The chain has TRBV29-1 and TRBJ2-7, with D tentatively TRBD2 (7 bases). The TCR sequence derives from a woman aged 18-35 years with acute or convalescent COVID-19. CDR3 protein: CSVGGGSVNEQYF. The CDR3 nucleotides read TGCAGCGTGGGAGGGGGTAGCGTTAACGAGCAGTACTTC.